This T cell receptor beta chain was documented in a study of T-cell reconstitution after alpha-beta-depleted transplantation in children. The authors prepared the TCRbeta library with unique molecular identifiers. TCRdb analysed the PCR reads with MiXCR anew, one entry per CDR3 protein. The sample has tens of thousands of distinct CDR3 sequences, about a sixth seen once. This CDR3 is 13 amino acids long. V trimming: 9 bases; J trimming: 9 bases; junction bases outside the gene matches: 9. Germline CDR1 SGHAT, CDR2 FQNNGV. This clonotype has only a few counts. The antigen is not known. Study findings and constraints: Several patients had high TCRbeta diversity at day 60; it came from surviving recipient T cells and thymic progenitors. The main origin of T-cell counts and diversity one year after transplant was newly produced T cells. Several hundred expanded graft clones reportedly supplied alpha-beta T cells about two months after transplant.

The TCR was taken from a male patient under 10 years old who had a stem cell transplant for acute lymphoblastic leukemia, so the T cells may come from the graft donor. This sequence joins TRBV11-2 and TRBJ2-1, with 9 nucleotides matching TRBD2. Sequences were derived from PBMCs, mostly from graft donor cells, sampled 360 days after TCRalphabeta/CD19-depleted stem cell transplant. CDR3 DNA sequence: TGTGCCAGTTCAGCGGGAGGCTGGTCTGAGCAGTTCTTC. This encodes CASSAGGWSEQFF.